The clone carrying this T cell receptor beta chain was detected only once. Antigen: not known. Scientists recovered RNA and DNA together from roughly 21-30 mg of unsorted bulk tissue. These data come from a study of tumor-infiltrating lymphocytes in primary liver carcinoma. Study-wide findings and caveats: Only about 7-25% of top clones occurred in every one of the five tumor regions.

With roughly 540 ng total RNA as template and a constant-region primer, TCR beta cDNA was made. Nested multiplex PCR, run for three rounds with slightly modified ARM-PCR, yielded TCR beta libraries. The two initial PCR rounds, around 11 cycles each, used TRBV1-TRBV30 forward and C-beta reverse primers. Via MiXCR, TCRdb re-called the multiplex PCR reads, giving one row per CDR3 protein. This table has about 210,000 distinct CDR3 sequences, around 85% appearing once. Germline values: CDR1 ENHRY, CDR2 SYGVKD. V was trimmed by 8 bases and J by 6 bases, leaving 14 bases between them. The CDR3 sequence is 13 residues long.

This clonotype originated in a man between 35 and 55 years old with primary liver carcinoma and hepatitis B virus infection. This chain connects TRBV10-3 to TRBJ2-1; D gene ambiguous. The sequenced sample consisted of tumor tissue from primary liver carcinoma. This chain's CDR3 is CAIRETQSNEQFF. CDR3 bases: TGTGCCATCCGAGAGACTCAAAGCAATGAGCAGTTCTTC.